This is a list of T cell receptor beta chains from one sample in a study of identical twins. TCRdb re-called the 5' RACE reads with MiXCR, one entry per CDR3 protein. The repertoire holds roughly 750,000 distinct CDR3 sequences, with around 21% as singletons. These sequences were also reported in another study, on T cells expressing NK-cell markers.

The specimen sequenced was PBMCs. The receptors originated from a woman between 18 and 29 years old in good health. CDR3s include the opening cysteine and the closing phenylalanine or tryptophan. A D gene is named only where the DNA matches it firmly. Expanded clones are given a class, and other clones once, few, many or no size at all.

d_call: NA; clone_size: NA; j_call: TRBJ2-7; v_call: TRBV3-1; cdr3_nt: TGTGCCAGCAGCCAAGATGCCGCCGGGACTTTGGACGAGCAGTACTTC; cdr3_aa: CASSQDAAGTLDEQYF
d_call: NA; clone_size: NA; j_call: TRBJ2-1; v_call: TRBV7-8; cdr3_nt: TGTGCCAGCAGCTTATTGTCGCAGGGGATGGACAATGAGCAGTTCTTC; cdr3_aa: CASSLLSQGMDNEQFF
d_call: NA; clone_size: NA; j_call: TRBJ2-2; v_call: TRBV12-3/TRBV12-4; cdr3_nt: TGTGCCAGCAGTCGCCATCCCGAGGGCGGGGAGCTGTTTTTT; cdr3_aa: CASSRHPEGGELFF
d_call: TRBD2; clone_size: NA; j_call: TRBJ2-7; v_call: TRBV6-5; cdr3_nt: TGTGCCAGCAGTTCCAGGACTAGCGGGAGAATCAACGAGCAGTACTTC; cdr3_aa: CASSSRTSGRINEQYF
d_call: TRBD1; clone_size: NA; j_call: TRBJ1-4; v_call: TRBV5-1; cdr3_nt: TGCGCCAGCAGCCCGGACAGGGGGAACGGTGGTGAAAAACTGTTTTTT; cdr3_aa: CASSPDRGNGGEKLFF
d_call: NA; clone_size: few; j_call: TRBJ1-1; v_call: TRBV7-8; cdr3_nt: TGTGCCAGCGGACAGACGAACACTGAAGCTTTCTTT; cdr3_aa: CASGQTNTEAFF
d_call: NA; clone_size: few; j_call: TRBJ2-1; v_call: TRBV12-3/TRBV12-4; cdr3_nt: TGTGCCAGCACCCCCGAGCGGCCCGATGAGCAGTTCTTC; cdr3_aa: CASTPERPDEQFF
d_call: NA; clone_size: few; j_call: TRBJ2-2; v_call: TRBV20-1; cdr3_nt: TGCAGTGCTAGAAAGGGGGGGAACACCGGGGAGCTGTTTTTT; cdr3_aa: CSARKGGNTGELFF
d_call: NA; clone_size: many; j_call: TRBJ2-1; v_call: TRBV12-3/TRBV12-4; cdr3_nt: TGTGCCAGCACCCAACCGGGATGGGGACACAATGAGCAGTTCTTC; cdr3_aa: CASTQPGWGHNEQFF
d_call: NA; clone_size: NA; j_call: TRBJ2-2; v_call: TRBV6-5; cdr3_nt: TGTGCCAGCAGTTACGGTGTTCCCACAGGTGGAGAGCTGTTTTTT; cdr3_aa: CASSYGVPTGGELFF
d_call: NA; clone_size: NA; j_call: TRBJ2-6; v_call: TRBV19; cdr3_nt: TGTGCCAGTAGTATCTTAGGCAGGGCGATCTCTGGGGCCAACGTCCTGACTTTC; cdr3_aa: CASSILGRAISGANVLTF
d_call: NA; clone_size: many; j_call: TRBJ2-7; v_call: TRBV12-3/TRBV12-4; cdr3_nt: TGTGCCAGCAGCAAACAGGGTTACGAGCAGTACTTC; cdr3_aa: CASSKQGYEQYF
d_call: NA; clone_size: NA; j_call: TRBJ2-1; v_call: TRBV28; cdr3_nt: TGTGCCAGCAGTTCCTCCGGGGCATCCAATGAGCAGTTCTTC; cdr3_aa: CASSSSGASNEQFF
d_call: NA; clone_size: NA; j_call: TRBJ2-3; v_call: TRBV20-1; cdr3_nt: TGCAGTGCCACGACCCTAAACCCGCGGGGGCGCACAGTAGATACGCAGTATTTT; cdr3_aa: CSATTLNPRGRTVDTQYF
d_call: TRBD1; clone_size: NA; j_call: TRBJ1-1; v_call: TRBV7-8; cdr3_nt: TGTGCCAGCAGCTTAGCGCGGGGACAGGGGGCGAAAGGGGAAGCTTTCTTT; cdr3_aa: CASSLARGQGAKGEAFF
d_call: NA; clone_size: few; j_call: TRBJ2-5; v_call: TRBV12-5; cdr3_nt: TGTGCTAGTGGACCAAGGGACCGAAGCCAAGAGACCCAGTACTTC; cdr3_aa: CASGPRDRSQETQYF
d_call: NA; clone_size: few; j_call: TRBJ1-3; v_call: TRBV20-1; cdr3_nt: TGCAGTGCCTATCCGACTAGCTCTGGAAACACCATATATTTT; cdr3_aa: CSAYPTSSGNTIYF
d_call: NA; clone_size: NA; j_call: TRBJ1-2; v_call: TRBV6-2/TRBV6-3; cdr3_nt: TGTGCCAGCAGTTACTCGACACCAGCTTCGTATGGCTACACCTTC; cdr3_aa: CASSYSTPASYGYTF
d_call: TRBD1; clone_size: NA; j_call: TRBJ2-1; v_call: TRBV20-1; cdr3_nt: TGCAGTGCTAGCGGGGACAGATACCGGCAGTTCTTC; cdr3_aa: CSASGDRYRQFF
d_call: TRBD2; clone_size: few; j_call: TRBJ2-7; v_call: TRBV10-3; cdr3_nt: TGTGCCATCAGGGCTAGCGGATCCATACCCGCCTACGAGCAGTACTTC; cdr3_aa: CAIRASGSIPAYEQYF
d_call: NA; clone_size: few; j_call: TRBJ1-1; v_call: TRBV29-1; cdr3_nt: TGCAGCGTTGAAGATCCAATCCGTAACACTGAAGCTTTCTTT; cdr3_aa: CSVEDPIRNTEAFF
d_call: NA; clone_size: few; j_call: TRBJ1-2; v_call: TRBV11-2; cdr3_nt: TGTGCCAGCAGCCTAGGGCGGGGGCTGTATGGCTACACCTTC; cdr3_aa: CASSLGRGLYGYTF
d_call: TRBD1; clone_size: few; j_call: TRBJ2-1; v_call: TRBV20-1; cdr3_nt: TGCAGTGCTCCCGGGACAGGGGGCAATGAGCAGTTCTTC; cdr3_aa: CSAPGTGGNEQFF
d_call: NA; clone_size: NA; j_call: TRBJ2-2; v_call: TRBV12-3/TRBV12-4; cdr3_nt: TGTGCCAGCAGTTTAAAAGGGGCAAGCGCCGGGGAGCTGTTTTTT; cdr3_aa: CASSLKGASAGELFF
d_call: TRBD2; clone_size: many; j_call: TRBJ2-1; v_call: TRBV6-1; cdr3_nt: TGTGCCAGCAGTGGACTAGCGGGGGGAAATGAGCAGTTCTTC; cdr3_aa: CASSGLAGGNEQFF
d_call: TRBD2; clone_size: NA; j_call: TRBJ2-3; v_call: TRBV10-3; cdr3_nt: TGTGCCATCAGCCCCAGCGGGGGCCGAACTAGCACAGATACGCAGTATTTT; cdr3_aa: CAISPSGGRTSTDTQYF
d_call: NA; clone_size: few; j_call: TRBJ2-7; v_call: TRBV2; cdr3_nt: TGTGCCAGCAGGCTTGAGTGGGGCCAAGCTTACGAGCAGTACTTC; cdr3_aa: CASRLEWGQAYEQYF
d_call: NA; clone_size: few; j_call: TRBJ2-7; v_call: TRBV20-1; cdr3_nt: TGCAGTGCTACTCCTTCCAGGAGGGGGAGGGCCTACGAGCAGTACTTC; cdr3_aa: CSATPSRRGRAYEQYF
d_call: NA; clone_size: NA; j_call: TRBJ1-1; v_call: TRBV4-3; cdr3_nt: TGCGCCAGCAGCCACTCGACCGTGAACACTGAAGCTTTCTTT; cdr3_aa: CASSHSTVNTEAFF
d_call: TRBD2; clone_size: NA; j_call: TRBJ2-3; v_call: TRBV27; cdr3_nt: TGTGCCAGCAGTTTAGCAGGGACTATCACAGATACGCAGTATTTT; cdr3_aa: CASSLAGTITDTQYF
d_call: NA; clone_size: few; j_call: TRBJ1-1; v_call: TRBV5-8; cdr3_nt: TGTGCCAGCAGCTTGTCGAAGAACACTGAAGCTTTCTTT; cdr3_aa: CASSLSKNTEAFF
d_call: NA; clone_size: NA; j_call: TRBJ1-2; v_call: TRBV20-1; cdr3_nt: TGCAGTGCTAGAGAACTGCAGCTCTATGGCTACACCTTC; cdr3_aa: CSARELQLYGYTF
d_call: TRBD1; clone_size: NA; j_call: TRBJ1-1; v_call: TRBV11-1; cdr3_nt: TGTGCCAGCAGCGTCGCATGGACAGGGGGGGGGACTGAAGCTTTCTTT; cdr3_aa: CASSVAWTGGGTEAFF
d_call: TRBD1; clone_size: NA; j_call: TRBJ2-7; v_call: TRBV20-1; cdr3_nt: TGCAGTGCGTCCCCGGGACAGGGAATGCGGGAGCAGTACTTC; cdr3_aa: CSASPGQGMREQYF
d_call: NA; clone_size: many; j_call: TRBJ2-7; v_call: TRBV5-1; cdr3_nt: TGCGCCAGCAGCTTTCTCGGAGGTTCCTACGAGCAGTACTTC; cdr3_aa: CASSFLGGSYEQYF
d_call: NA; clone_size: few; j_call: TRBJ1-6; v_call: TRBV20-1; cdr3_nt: TGCAGTGCTAGGCAGTGGCAGGATAATTCACCCCTCCACTTT; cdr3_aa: CSARQWQDNSPLHF
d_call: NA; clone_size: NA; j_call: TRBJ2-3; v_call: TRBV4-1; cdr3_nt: TGCGCCAGCAGCCAAGTAGCGCCATTTACAGATACGCAGTATTTT; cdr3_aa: CASSQVAPFTDTQYF
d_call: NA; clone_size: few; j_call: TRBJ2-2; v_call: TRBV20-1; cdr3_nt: TGCAGTGTCCCACAGAACACCGGGGAGCTGTTTTTT; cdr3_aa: CSVPQNTGELFF
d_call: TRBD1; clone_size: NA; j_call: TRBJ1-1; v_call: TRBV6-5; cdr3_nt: TGTGCCAGCAGTTATCGGGACAGGGGGCCCACTGAAGCTTTCTTT; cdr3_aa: CASSYRDRGPTEAFF
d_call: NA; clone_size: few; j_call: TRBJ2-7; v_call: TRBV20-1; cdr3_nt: TGCAGTGCGGACGGGCGTCAGGCGGAGGAGCAGTACTTC; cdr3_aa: CSADGRQAEEQYF
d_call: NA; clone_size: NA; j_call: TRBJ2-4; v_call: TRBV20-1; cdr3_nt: TGCAGTTGGGCCCACGGGGTAAACATTCAGTACTTC; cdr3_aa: CSWAHGVNIQYF
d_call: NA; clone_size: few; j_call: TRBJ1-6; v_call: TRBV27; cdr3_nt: TGTGCCAGCAGTTCGCCCCAGAAAGAGCGGGATTCACCCCTCCACTTT; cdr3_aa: CASSSPQKERDSPLHF